Listed here is a single TCR beta chain. Its antigen remains unknown. The junction does not match germline at one end; this may be a read error. The CDR3 spans 15 residues. CDR1 is LNHDA, CDR2 SQIVND, per germline (reference sequence). The authors enrolled newly diagnosed hyperthyroidism patients aged 18 to 65 with under 2 months' duration. Among the exclusions were patients with other autoimmune diseases, uncontrolled infections, pregnancy or lactation. Diagnosis used clinical symptoms, serum thyroxine, TRAb, thyroid ultrasound and orbital computed tomography. These data come from a study of Graves' ophthalmopathy and Graves' hyperthyroidism. Findings of the study overall: Most thyroid clonotypes with frequency above 0.001 were detected in blood too.

Amplification of TCR beta CDR3 regions used RNA transcripts. Investigators did first-round RT-PCR with HTBI primers, then second-round multiplex PCR. Each CDR3 protein gets one entry after TCRdb re-called the multiplex PCR reads with MiXCR. In the table there are 560,000 or so distinct CDR3 sequences, 35% to 45% of which are singletons. This chain joins TRBV19 and TRBJ2-3; 9 nucleotides line up with TRBD1. The sequenced sample was peripheral blood or thyroid tissue (not recorded which). This sequence originates from an adult man with Graves' hyperthyroidism. The CDR3 DNA follows: TGTGCCAGTAGTGTTTCGGACAGGGGCACAGATGCGCAGTATTTT. Protein product: CASSVSDRGTDAQYF. The whole variable domain, remainder taken from reference TRBV19 and TRBJ2-3, is DGGITQSPKYLFRKEGQNVTLSCEQNLNHDAMYWYRQDPGQGLRLIYYSQIVNDFQKGDIAEGYSVSREKKESFPLTVTSAQKNPTAFYLCASSVSDRGTDAQYFGPGTRLTVL.